Sequencing of this T cell receptor (beta chain) was carried out in a study of blood T cell repertoires in COVID-19. At the level of the study: The study drew acute and convalescent COVID-19 samples from the United States, Italy and Spain. PBMCs, B-cell-depleted T cells, or T cells were the source of the cDNA or gDNA that made up the material.

Germline CDR1 is MDHEN and CDR2 is SYDVKM. The V segment lost 4 bases and the J segment 3 bases; nucleotides outside the gene matches: 8. The length of the CDR3 is 16 residues. Original methodology: The assay estimated nucleated cells by amplifying reference gene primers. Only in-frame clones appear in the TCRdb table, and some are missing; sequencing was by immunoSEQ multiplex PCR. V and J calls and clone size follow that table, whereas D and trimming were derived from the DNA. The repertoire holds about 86,000 clones, with 80% to 85% as singletons. The sample comprised peripheral blood. This receptor was identified in a woman over 75 with active or convalescent COVID-19. The chain links TRBV28 to TRBJ2-5; the match to TRBD2 covers 10 bases. CDR3 protein: CASSSSSGRVEETQYF. CDR3 sequence (DNA): TGTGCCAGCAGTTCTTCAAGCGGGAGGGTCGAAGAGACCCAGTACTTC.